The 32 T cell receptor beta chains reported below all come from one sample, sequenced in a study of regulatory T cells in long-lasting Graves disease. Indicated time point: persistent/refractory GD, antithyroid drugs over 5 years with positive TRAb. Extracted PBMC RNA gave rise to the TCR library. Arm-PCR of CDR3 regions with iRepertoire HTBI primers generated TCR beta libraries. A single record per CDR3 protein comes from TCRdb applying MiXCR to the multiplex PCR reads. The sample lists 400,000 or so distinct CDR3 sequences, roughly 20% seen once, with roughly 20% in the top ten. The sequenced sample was peripheral blood mononuclear cells (PBMCs), obtained when the disease was refractory, from a patient treated with antithyroid drugs. The receptors shown here come from a female donor with Graves disease.

This clonotype was recorded at least ten times. The rearrangement uses TRBV6-1 and TRBJ1-5, with D perhaps matching TRBD1 (5 bases). Trimming shortened V by 7 bases and J by 3 bases, and 10 bases separated the two germline ends. The CDR3 is made up of 13 amino acids. Germline CDR1 and CDR2: MNHNS and SASEGT. This CDR3 is CASKDSFNQPQHF. CDR3 in DNA: TGTGCCAGCAAAGACAGTTTCAATCAGCCCCAGCATTTT.

This clonotype was seen only a few times. This rearrangement joins TRBV10-3 to TRBJ1-2; D unresolved. V was trimmed by 3 bases and J by 4 bases, leaving 9 bases between them. CDR1 and CDR2 (germline): ENHRY, SYGVKD. CDR3 length equals 13 residues. CDR3 region: CAISEGNGYGYTF. CDR3 in DNA: TGTGCCATCAGTGAAGGGAATGGCTATGGCTACACCTTC.

This clonotype was counted between two and nine times. This chain uses TRBV15 with TRBJ1-1, with 7 bases lining up with TRBD1. This CDR3 has 13 residues. V lost 10 bases and J lost 1; bases outside the gene matches: 6. CDR1 is LNHNV and CDR2 is YYDKDF in the germline V gene (reference sequence). CDR3 in DNA: TGTGCCATAGCAGGGGGTTGGAACACTGAAGCTTTCTTT. This encodes CAIAGGWNTEAFF.

This clonotype was seen at least ten times. CDR3 sequence reads: CASSWGSQLFF. DNA for the CDR3: TGTGCCAGCAGTTGGGGCAGTCAACTGTTTTTT. The rearrangement joins TRBV28 to TRBJ1-4; D possibly corresponds to TRBD1 (5 bases). The V end was cut by 4 bases, the J end by 12 bases, with 9 bases between. Germline CDR1 reads MDHEN; CDR2 reads SYDVKM. The CDR3 is made up of 11 amino acids.

This chain joins TRBV29-1 and TRBJ2-4; D is unresolved. This CDR3 spans 13 amino acids. V was pared by 0 bases and J by 4 bases, with 7 bases between. Germline assignment: CDR1 SQVTM and CDR2 ANQGSEA. The CDR3 nucleotides read TGCAGCGTTGAAGATCGGCGAAAAAACATTCAGTACTTC. Its protein product is CSVEDRRKNIQYF.

On this clonotype itself: With a much larger clone just one base away, this may be a read error. The V gene is TRBV2, the J gene TRBJ2-7; possible D gene TRBD2, 6 bases. Germline V lookup: CDR1 SNHLY, CDR2 FYNNEI. The CDR3 is 13 residues long. As DNA, the CDR3 is TGTACCAGCAGTGAGGCGGGGCGCTACGAGCAGTACTTC. This sequence encodes CTSSEAGRYEQYF. Full variable domain (rest looked up from reference TRBV2 and TRBJ2-7): EPEVTQTPSHQVTQMGQEVILRCVPISNHLYFYWYRQILGQKVEFLVSFYNNEISEKSEIFDDQFSVERPDGSNFTLKIRSTKLEDSAMYFCTSSEAGRYEQYFGPGTRLTVT.

The V gene is TRBV6-2 or TRBV6-3, the J gene TRBJ2-7; 7 nucleotides match TRBD1. Per germline, CDR1 MNHEY and CDR2 SVGEGT. The CDR3 sequence is 13 residues long. The J segment lost 1 base and the V segment lost 8 bases, leaving 5 bases of the junction unmatched. The CDR3 sequence: CASSDRVSYEQYF. Here the CDR3 DNA reads TGTGCCAGCTCCGACAGGGTTTCCTACGAGCAGTACTTC.

At least ten counts were recorded for this clonotype. This rearrangement joins TRBV30 to TRBJ2-7, with D possibly TRBD2 on 6 matching bases. Between the trimmed V and J ends, which lost 0 bases and 7 bases, there was a span of 13 bases. CDR3 size: 13 residues. Germline V CDR1 and CDR2: GTSNPN, SVGIG (reference sequence). CDR3: CAWSVKGLVEQYF. CDR3 bases: TGTGCCTGGAGTGTAAAGGGACTCGTGGAGCAGTACTTC.

The table lists this clonotype with many counts. The chain recombines TRBV28 with TRBJ1-5; 7 nucleotides align to TRBD1. This CDR3 is 21 amino acids long. V shed 6 bases and J 0 bases; nucleotides not matched to a gene: 23. Germline loops: CDR1 MDHEN, CDR2 SYDVKM. The CDR3 is CASRFAPDSEAGGYSNQPQHF. The CDR3 DNA follows: TGTGCCAGCAGATTCGCCCCGGACAGTGAGGCAGGGGGATATAGCAATCAGCCCCAGCATTTT.

The CDR3 region has the DNA TGTGCCAGCACCTCGAACCCGGGGGCCTTGGATGAGCAGTACTTC. This encodes CASTSNPGALDEQYF. This rearrangement joins TRBV11-2 to TRBJ2-7; D is tentatively TRBD1 or TRBD2 (6 bases each). Germline loops: CDR1 SGHAT, CDR2 FQNNGV. V was pared by 7 bases and J by 7 bases, with 23 bases between. CDR3 length: 15 residues.

This clonotype was counted ten times or more. In DNA, the CDR3 is TGTGCCAGCAGCCAAGATGCCAGTAATGAAAAACTGTTTTTT. Its translation: CASSQDASNEKLFF. The chain links TRBV3-1 to TRBJ1-4; unclear D gene. V lost 0 bases to trimming and J lost 4 bases, with 6 bases between them. The CDR3 consists of 14 residues. Germline V gene data show CDR1 as LGHDT and CDR2 as YNNKEL (reference sequence).

This clonotype showed up many times. The J gene is TRBJ2-7, the V gene TRBV12-3 or TRBV12-4; D is perhaps TRBD2 (5 bases). V lost 5 bases to trimming and J lost 4 bases, with 21 bases between them. The CDR3 has 16 amino acids. CDR3 coding DNA: TGTGCCAGCAGTCTACGGACTGGACCGAGAACTTACGAGCAGTACTTC. Translating it yields CASSLRTGPRTYEQYF.

Ten or more counts support this clonotype. The chain links TRBV12-3 or TRBV12-4 to TRBJ2-2; 10 positions agree with TRBD1. Trimming cost V 2 bases and J 6 bases; bases outside gene matches: 9. The CDR3 consists of 17 residues. Written as DNA, the CDR3 is TGTGCCAGCAGTTTATGGGGCCCCGGGACAGGGGCCGGGGAGCTGTTTTTT. This encodes CASSLWGPGTGAGELFF.

This clonotype was seen repeatedly, ten times or more. The chain has TRBV10-2 and TRBJ1-2, with 8 bases aligning to TRBD1. This CDR3 spans 15 amino acids. CDR1 and CDR2 (germline): WSHSY, SAAADI. The trim removed 0 bases at V and 4 bases at J, leaving 4 bases unmatched. CDR3 amino acids: CASSESAGGGYGYTF. The CDR3 region has the DNA TGCGCCAGCAGTGAGTCGGCAGGGGGCGGCTATGGCTACACCTTC.

The chain is built from TRBV2 and TRBJ2-6, with TRBD1 matching over 7 bases. CDR3 size: 16 residues. With 8 bases clipped from V and 0 bases from J, the junction kept 7 bases outside the gene matches. Germline V gives CDR1 SNHLY, CDR2 FYNNEI. The CDR3 is CASRDRLGSGANVLTF. CDR3 nucleotides: TGTGCCAGCCGGGACAGATTAGGCTCTGGGGCCAACGTCCTGACTTTC.

Ten or more counts support this clonotype. The chain is built from TRBV28 and TRBJ2-5; 7 bases match TRBD2. The J segment lost 2 bases and the V segment lost 7 bases, leaving 7 bases of the junction unmatched. This CDR3 region has 14 residues. Looked up from germline, CDR1 is MDHEN and CDR2 is SYDVKM. The chain's CDR3 is CASIQAGTQETQYF. Here the CDR3 DNA reads TGTGCCAGCATCCAAGCGGGAACACAAGAGACCCAGTACTTC. The full variable domain, rest sourced from reference TRBV28 and TRBJ2-5, is DVKVTQSSRYLVKRTGEKVFLECVQDMDHENMFWYRQDPGLGLRLIYFSYDVKMKEKGDIPEGYSVSREKKERFSLILESASTNQTSMYLCASIQAGTQETQYFGPGTRLLVL.

This clonotype was counted between two and nine times. The chain is built from TRBV20-1 and TRBJ2-7; 9 bases are a match to TRBD2. Trimming took 3 bases from V and 4 from J; bases not matched to a gene: 4. Germline values: CDR1 DFQATT, CDR2 SNEGSKA (reference sequence). The CDR3 contains 13 residues. CDR3 DNA sequence: TGCAGTGCTAGTGATAGCGGGAGTTACGAGCAGTACTTC. This codes for CSASDSGSYEQYF.

The rearrangement joins TRBV5-1 to TRBJ1-2; D is perhaps TRBD1 (5 bases). The CDR3 totals 15 residues. V was trimmed by 4 bases and J by 4 bases, leaving 17 bases between them. The V gene's germline CDR1 is SGHRS and CDR2 YFSETQ. CDR3 nucleotides: TGCGCCAGCAGCAGCAACGCGGGGGGACCCTATGGCTACACCTTC. Its translation is CASSSNAGGPYGYTF.

This clonotype was observed a handful of times. V is TRBV5-1 and J is TRBJ2-7, with TRBD1 identical over 7 bases. The germline gives CDR1 SGHRS, CDR2 YFSETQ. V shed 4 bases, J shed 3 bases, and the junction held 7 bases outside the gene matches. The CDR3 has 14 amino acids. CDR3 sequence reads: CASSRGQDYYEQYF. For the CDR3, the DNA is TGCGCCAGCAGCAGAGGACAGGATTACTACGAGCAGTACTTC.

The V gene is TRBV6-2 or TRBV6-3, the J gene TRBJ1-1; D gene ambiguous. The CDR3 totals 11 residues. CDR1 and CDR2 (germline): MNHEY, SVGEGT. Trimming shortened V by 6 bases and J by 7 bases, and 9 bases separated the two germline ends. CDR3 residues: CASRDGLEAFF. CDR3 nucleotide sequence: TGTGCCAGCAGGGATGGACTTGAAGCTTTCTTT.

The chain combines TRBV20-1 with TRBJ1-5, with D perhaps matching TRBD1 (5 bases). CDR3 length equals 13 residues. V lost 6 bases to trimming and J lost 5 bases, with 14 bases between them. Per germline, CDR1 DFQATT and CDR2 SNEGSKA (reference sequence). CDR3 sequence reads: CSACQGVDQPQHF. In nucleotides, the CDR3 is TGCAGTGCGTGTCAAGGGGTTGATCAGCCCCAGCATTTT.

CDR3 sequence (DNA): TGCAGTGCCCATCCCCCTAGCGGGACATACGAGCAGTACTTC. This codes for CSAHPPSGTYEQYF. The J gene is TRBJ2-7, the V gene TRBV20-1; 9 bases agree with TRBD2. This CDR3 spans 14 amino acids. Germline V gene sequence: CDR1 DFQATT, CDR2 SNEGSKA (reference sequence). Losses at the gene ends were 6 bases for V and 4 bases for J; bases not matched to a gene: 10.

This clonotype was seen more than once but under ten times. This chain connects TRBV6-9 to TRBJ2-7; 12 bases line up with TRBD2. V lost 3 bases, J lost 2 bases, and 5 bases stayed unmatched. CDR3 length: 16 amino acids. Germline V CDR1 and CDR2: MNHGY, SVAAGI. CDR3 nucleotides: TGTGCCAGCAGTTACTTAGCTAGCGGGAGGGCCTACGAGCAGTACTTC. Protein sequence: CASSYLASGRAYEQYF.

In its sample, this clonotype was seen many times. The chain is built from TRBV6-1 and TRBJ2-7; a weak D match, TRBD1 (5 bases). V was clipped by 6 bases and J by 5 bases, with 20 bases between them. Per the germline V gene, CDR1 is MNHNS and CDR2 is SASEGT. The CDR3 is 15 residues long. The CDR3 spells CASSPRVGVPDEQYF. The CDR3 DNA reads as TGTGCCAGCAGCCCCAGGGTTGGAGTCCCGGACGAGCAGTACTTC.

The sample holds a few counts of this clonotype. The CDR3 sequence: CSVVGGTLPGELFF. DNA of the CDR3: TGCAGCGTTGTTGGCGGAACCCTCCCCGGGGAGCTGTTTTTT. This chain joins TRBV29-1 and TRBJ2-2; D remains unclear. The CDR3 totals 14 residues. V lost 4 bases to trimming and J lost 6 bases, with 15 bases between them. The germline gives CDR1 SQVTM, CDR2 ANQGSEA.

This clonotype occurred a few times. V gene TRBV29-1 combines with J gene TRBJ1-1; TRBD1 agrees at 8 bases. V lost 6 bases and J lost 2; bases outside the gene matches: 5. This CDR3 region has 13 residues. The germline CDR1 and CDR2 sequences are SQVTM and ANQGSEA. The CDR3 sequence is CSVAGQGNTEAFF. As DNA, the CDR3 is TGCAGCGTCGCCGGACAGGGAAACACTGAAGCTTTCTTT.

In its sample, this clonotype was seen a few times. The rearrangement links TRBV20-1 to TRBJ2-7; D unresolved. This CDR3 has 15 residues. CDR1 DFQATT and CDR2 SNEGSKA come from the germline V gene (reference sequence). V lost 3 bases and J 2 bases, leaving 17 bases between the germline ends. The CDR3 DNA is TGCAGTGCTAGTGGAGCTGGGGTTTCAACCTACGAGCAGTACTTC. Translated: CSASGAGVSTYEQYF.

The chain joins TRBV12-3 or TRBV12-4 to TRBJ2-7; D unresolved. V lost 5 bases and J 10 bases, leaving 15 bases between the germline ends. CDR3 length: 12 residues. CDR3 amino acids: CASSDSRTLQYF. CDR3 DNA sequence: TGTGCCAGCAGTGACTCTCGAACCTTACAGTACTTC.

This clonotype was seen repeatedly, ten times or more. This chain connects TRBV7-2 to TRBJ1-1; D unclear. With 1 base removed from V and 0 bases from J, the gap between germline ends came to 9 bases. The CDR3 sequence is 15 residues long. CDR1 and CDR2 from the germline V gene are SGHTA and FQGNSA. CDR3 DNA: TGTGCCAGCAGCTTAGAAGGCCTACTGAACACTGAAGCTTTCTTT. Encoded protein: CASSLEGLLNTEAFF.

J is TRBJ2-5 and V is TRBV18; TRBD2 agrees at 7 bases. The CDR3 is 16 residues long. Losses at the gene ends were 1 base for V and 4 bases for J; bases not matched to a gene: 9. Germline CDR1 reads KGHSH; CDR2 reads LQKENI. In DNA, the CDR3 is TGTGCCAGCTCACCACTCTTAAGCGGGATCAGAGAGACCCAGTACTTC. Residues: CASSPLLSGIRETQYF. The full variable domain, completed using reference TRBV18 and TRBJ2-5, is NAGVMQNPRHLVRRRGQEARLRCSPMKGHSHVYWYRQLPEEGLKFMVYLQKENIIDESGMPKERFSAEFPKEGPSILRIQQVVRGDSAAYFCASSPLLSGIRETQYFGPGTRLLVL.

This clonotype occurred a few times. V usage is TRBV20-1 and J usage is TRBJ1-3; no reliable D call. The germline V gene encodes CDR1 DFQATT and CDR2 SNEGSKA (reference sequence). The CDR3 runs to 15 residues. V lost 3 bases and J lost 0, with 12 bases in between. This CDR3 is CSARLYAPSGNTIYF. The CDR3 nucleotides are TGCAGTGCTAGGCTCTACGCACCCTCTGGAAACACCATATATTTT.

In this sample, this clonotype turned up many times. V usage is TRBV2 and J usage is TRBJ2-1, with D possibly being TRBD1 (6 bases). Trimming pared 6 bases from V and 9 bases from J, leaving 15 bases between. Germline lookup yields CDR1 SNHLY and CDR2 FYNNEI. This CDR3 is 13 amino acids long. The CDR3 DNA is TGTGCCAGCAGGGCAGGGGTTTATGGTGAGCAGTTCTTC. As protein: CASRAGVYGEQFF.